Listed below are T cell receptor beta chains from one sample, sequenced in a study of blood T cell repertoires in COVID-19. Some clones are missing from TCRdb's copy, which holds only in-frame ones; the method was immunoSEQ multiplex PCR. The sample includes 200,000 or so clones, approximately 80% seen only once; the top ten take 1.3%. The sample consisted of PBMCs or T cells enriched from blood (not recorded which). The receptors were gathered from a woman aged 35 to 49 with acute COVID-19. The CDR3 runs from the conserved cysteine through the conserved F or W. The D gene is left open where the match is weak. A clone size is listed for some rows: how often the clone was seen (once, few, many), or a class if it is expanded.

V gene	clone size	D gene	J gene	CDR3 DNA	CDR3 protein
TRBV7-3	NA	NA	TRBJ1-3	TGTGCCTCACCACAGGGTCGATTCTCTGGAAACACCATATATTTT	CASPQGRFSGNTIYF
TRBV11-2	NA	TRBD2	TRBJ2-1	TGTGCCAGCAGCTTCCCCGGGGGGTCAGGCTCCTACAATGAGCAGTTCTTC	CASSFPGGSGSYNEQFF
TRBV5-4	NA	TRBD1	TRBJ2-2	TGTGCCAGCAGGCCTACCTCGGGACAGTGGAACACCGGGGAGCTGTTTTTT	CASRPTSGQWNTGELFF
TRBV30	NA	TRBD1	TRBJ1-2	TGTGCCTGGCCGGGACAGGGGCCAAAAACCTATGGCTACACCTTC	CAWPGQGPKTYGYTF
TRBV7-6	NA	NA	TRBJ1-6	TGTGCCAGCAGCTTAGGCGCGGGCGTTAATTCACCCCTCCACTTT	CASSLGAGVNSPLHF
TRBV18	NA	NA	TRBJ1-2	TGTGCCAGCTCTCCAAGTTCGCGCTCGGGACCGCGGGAGGGCTATGGCTACACCTTC	CASSPSSRSGPREGYGYTF
TRBV18	NA	TRBD1	TRBJ2-3	TGTGCCAGCTCACGCAGGGGGACCCTCACAGATACGCAGTATTTT	CASSRRGTLTDTQYF
TRBV5-1	NA	NA	TRBJ2-3	TGCGCCAGCAGCTTGGAAGGGGGAATAACGTCAGATACGCAGTATTTT	CASSLEGGITSDTQYF
TRBV2	NA	NA	TRBJ1-2	TGTGCCAGCAGTGGACAGGCCAGGGATGGCTACACCTTC	CASSGQARDGYTF
TRBV2	few	NA	TRBJ1-3	TGTGCCAGCAGTGAAGGGAGGGCTTACTCTGGAAACACCATATATTTT	CASSEGRAYSGNTIYF
TRBV3-1/TRBV3-2	NA	TRBD1	TRBJ1-2	TGTGCCAGCAGGCACACAAACACAGGGGGCCTCTATGGCTACACCTTC	CASRHTNTGGLYGYTF
TRBV10-3	NA	NA	TRBJ2-5	TGTGCCATCAGTCCGTCCGGGCCAGGAGGTGAGACCCAGTACTTC	CAISPSGPGGETQYF
TRBV6-5	NA	TRBD1	TRBJ2-1	TGTGCCAGCAGTTACTTCCTCACCCCAGGGGGCAATGAGCAGTTCTTC	CASSYFLTPGGNEQFF
TRBV5-1	NA	TRBD1	TRBJ2-1	TGCGCCAGCAGCTTGACGCGACAGGGGGCCCATGAGCAGTTCTTC	CASSLTRQGAHEQFF
TRBV29-1	NA	TRBD1	TRBJ1-1	TGCAGCGCTGGGCAGGGGGGCGTAGGAGCTTTCTTT	CSAGQGGVGAFF
TRBV5-1	NA	NA	TRBJ2-3	TGCGCCAGCAGCTTTGACAGCACTAGCACAGATACGCAGTATTTT	CASSFDSTSTDTQYF
TRBV5-5	NA	NA	TRBJ1-2	TGTGCCAGCAGCTCGAAATGGGGGGAGTATGGCTACACCTTC	CASSSKWGEYGYTF
TRBV5-4	once	TRBD1	TRBJ1-1	TGTGCCAGCAGCTTGGGGGACAGCCCTGAAGCTTTCTTT	CASSLGDSPEAFF
TRBV4-3	once	TRBD2	TRBJ2-1	TGCGCCAGCAGCCAAGATCCGGGACTAGCGTCCTACAATGAGCAGTTCTTC	CASSQDPGLASYNEQFF
TRBV5-1	NA	TRBD2	TRBJ2-1	TGCGCCAGCAGCACGACTCCACTAGCGGGGAGATACAATGAGCAGTTCTTC	CASSTTPLAGRYNEQFF
TRBV4-2	NA	TRBD2	TRBJ2-1	TGTGCCAGCAGCCAAGCTGCAGCGGGAGACCCCTCCTACAATGAGCAGTTCTTC	CASSQAAAGDPSYNEQFF
TRBV18	NA	NA	TRBJ1-6	TGTGCCAGCTCAGAGGACAGCCAACTAATTAATTCACCCCTCCACTTT	CASSEDSQLINSPLHF
TRBV2	NA	NA	TRBJ1-2	TGTGCCAGCAGTGAAGGGAGGTCCGGATCGGGAGGCTACACCTTC	CASSEGRSGSGGYTF
TRBV2	few	NA	TRBJ2-7	TGTGCCAGCAGTGACAGGGACTTATCCTACGAGCAGTACTTC	CASSDRDLSYEQYF
TRBV4-1	NA	NA	TRBJ2-7	TGCGCCAGCAGCCAAGAGGGCTTCGGAGGGGCCTACGAGCAGTACTTC	CASSQEGFGGAYEQYF
TRBV18	NA	NA	TRBJ1-5	TGTGCCAGCTCACCGGTGCCATCAGGAAGCAATCAGCCCCAGCATTTT	CASSPVPSGSNQPQHF
TRBV24-1	NA	NA	TRBJ1-2	TGTGCCACCAGTGTTCCCAGCGGGGGCTACACCTTC	CATSVPSGGYTF
TRBV21-1	NA	NA	TRBJ2-1	TGTGCCAGCAGCAAAGCGCACGGGACTAGCGGGGGGACCACCTACAATGAGCAGTTCTTC	CASSKAHGTSGGTTYNEQFF
TRBV7-9	NA	TRBD2	TRBJ2-2	TGTGCCAGCAGCACGCCCGGGACTAGCGGGGGCCTGAACACCGGGGAGCTGTTTTTT	CASSTPGTSGGLNTGELFF
TRBV6-2/TRBV6-3	NA	NA	TRBJ1-1	TGTGCCAGCAGTCGCCTACAAATAGGGGGGGACACTGAAGCTTTCTTT	CASSRLQIGGDTEAFF
TRBV18	NA	NA	TRBJ1-4	TGTGCCAGCTCACCGGGCCTCGGAGGTGGCACTAATGAAAAACTATTTTTT	CASSPGLGGGTNEKLFF
TRBV3-1/TRBV3-2	NA	TRBD2	TRBJ2-1	TGTGCCAGCAGCTATCCCGGACTAGCAGGGATAGAGGAGCAGTTCTTC	CASSYPGLAGIEEQFF
TRBV7-9	few	NA	TRBJ2-5	TGTGCCAGCAGCTTATGGCCGGAGACCCAGTACTTC	CASSLWPETQYF
TRBV7-3	NA	NA	TRBJ2-7	TGTGCCAGCAGCTTAACGTTCGGGGACGAGCAGTACTTC	CASSLTFGDEQYF
TRBV5-3	NA	NA	TRBJ1-5	TGTGCCAGAAGCTTGGGTGCAGGCTATCAGCCCCAGCATTTT	CARSLGAGYQPQHF
TRBV5-1	few	NA	TRBJ1-2	TGCGCCAGCAGCGGCGGTGCAACTGCTTATGGCTACACCTTC	CASSGGATAYGYTF
TRBV7-3	NA	NA	TRBJ1-6	TGTGCCAGCAGTCCTTCGCAGGATTCACCCCTCCACTTT	CASSPSQDSPLHF
TRBV7-9	once	NA	TRBJ1-1	TGTGCCAGCAGCCCAATTCGGGGGTGGCATGAAGCTTTCTTT	CASSPIRGWHEAFF
TRBV28	NA	TRBD1	TRBJ2-7	TGTGCTACAACAGGGGGCCTCGAGCAGTACTTC	CATTGGLEQYF
TRBV28	NA	TRBD1	TRBJ1-4	TGTGCCAGCAGTAGCAATTTGGGACAGGGGGCTTTCGGGGAAAAACTGTTTTTT	CASSSNLGQGAFGEKLFF
TRBV12-3/TRBV12-4	NA	TRBD1	TRBJ2-7	TGTGCCAGGAACAGGGGTCTTGGGTACGAGCAGTACTTC	CARNRGLGYEQYF
TRBV4-1	NA	TRBD1	TRBJ2-7	TGCGCCAGCAGCCACCTCCTTCTGGGACAGACCTCCTACGAGCAGTACTTC	CASSHLLLGQTSYEQYF
TRBV4-1	once	TRBD1	TRBJ1-1	TGCGCCAGCAGCTTTGGACCGGGACAGGGGACTGAAGCTTTCTTT	CASSFGPGQGTEAFF
TRBV3-1/TRBV3-2	NA	NA	TRBJ2-4	TGTGCCAGCAGCCAAGAGGGCAGGTCCACCAACTTC	CASSQEGRSTNF
TRBV5-8	NA	TRBD1	TRBJ1-5	TGTGCCAGCAGCTTGGGGGACAGGGGGATGGAGCCCCAGCATTTT	CASSLGDRGMEPQHF
TRBV20-1	NA	NA	TRBJ2-7	TGCAGTGCTAAGGGACTCTACGAGCAGTACTTC	CSAKGLYEQYF
TRBV3-1/TRBV3-2	NA	NA	TRBJ1-1	TGTGCCAGCAGCCAGGGAGTTCGGGCTGAAGCTTTCTTT	CASSQGVRAEAFF
TRBV18	NA	NA	TRBJ1-1	TGTGCCAGCTCACCACGCTCACATAACACTGAAGCTTTCTTT	CASSPRSHNTEAFF
TRBV29-1	NA	TRBD1	TRBJ1-2	TGCAGCGTGACAGGGAGAGGAGATGGCTACACCTTC	CSVTGRGDGYTF
TRBV7-9	NA	TRBD2	TRBJ2-1	TGTGCCAGCGGGTTAGCGGGAGGTAATGAGCAGTTCTTC	CASGLAGGNEQFF
TRBV9	NA	TRBD1	TRBJ1-1	TGTGCCAGCAGAGGACAGGGCAGCACTGAAGCTTTCTTT	CASRGQGSTEAFF
TRBV28	NA	TRBD1	TRBJ1-4	TGTGCCAGCAGTTCTAAGGGACAGGGGGTTACTAATGAAAAACTGTTTTTT	CASSSKGQGVTNEKLFF
TRBV6-5	NA	TRBD2	TRBJ2-2	TGTGCCAGCAGAGGACTAGCGGCAATCACCGGGGAGCTGTTTTTT	CASRGLAAITGELFF
TRBV10-1	NA	TRBD1	TRBJ1-4	TGCGCCAGCAGTGATCCGGGACAGGGGGAAAAACTGTTTTTT	CASSDPGQGEKLFF
TRBV7-9	NA	TRBD1	TRBJ1-1	TGTGCCAGCAGCTTAGCGACAGGGGTGGGTGAAGCTTTCTTT	CASSLATGVGEAFF
TRBV14	NA	TRBD2	TRBJ2-3	TGTGCCAGCAGCCAATTCCTAGCGGGGGGCGATACGCAGTATTTT	CASSQFLAGGDTQYF
TRBV3-1/TRBV3-2	NA	NA	TRBJ2-5	TGTGCCAGCAGCCAAGATCTCGGTGAACAAGAGACCCAGTACTTC	CASSQDLGEQETQYF
TRBV7-8	few	NA	TRBJ2-2	TGTGCCAGCAGCCCTTCCCCCGGGGAGCTGTTTTTT	CASSPSPGELFF